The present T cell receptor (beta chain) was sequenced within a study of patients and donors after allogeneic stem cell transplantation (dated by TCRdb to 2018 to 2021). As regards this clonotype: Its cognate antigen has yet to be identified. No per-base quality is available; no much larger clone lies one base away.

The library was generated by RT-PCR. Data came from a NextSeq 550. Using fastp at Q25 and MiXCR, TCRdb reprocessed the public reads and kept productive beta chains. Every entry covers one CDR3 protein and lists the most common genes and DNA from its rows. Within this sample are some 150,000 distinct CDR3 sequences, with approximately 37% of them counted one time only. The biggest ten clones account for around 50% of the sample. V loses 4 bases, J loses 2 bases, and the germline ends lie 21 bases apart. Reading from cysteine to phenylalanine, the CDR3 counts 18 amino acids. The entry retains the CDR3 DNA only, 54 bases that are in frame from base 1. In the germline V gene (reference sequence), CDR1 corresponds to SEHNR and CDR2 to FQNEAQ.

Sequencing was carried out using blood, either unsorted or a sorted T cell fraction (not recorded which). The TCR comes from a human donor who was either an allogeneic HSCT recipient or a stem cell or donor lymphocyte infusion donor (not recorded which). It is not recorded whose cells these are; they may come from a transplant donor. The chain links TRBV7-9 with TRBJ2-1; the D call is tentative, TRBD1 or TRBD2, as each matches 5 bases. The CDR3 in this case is CASSSELGPRAAYNEQFF. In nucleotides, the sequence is TGTGCCAGCAGCTCAGAGCTGGGACCGCGGGCCGCCTACAATGAGCAGTTCTTC. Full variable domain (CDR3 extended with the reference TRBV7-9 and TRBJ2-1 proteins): DTGVSQNPRHKITKRGQNVTFRCDPISEHNRLYWYRQTLGQGPEFLTYFQNEAQLEKSRLLSDRFSAERPKGSFSTLEIQRTEQGDSAMYLCASSSELGPRAAYNEQFFGPGTRLTVL.